Only a few counts were recorded for the clone carrying this T cell receptor beta chain. This specimen comes from a study of T cell repertoires in cytomegalovirus infection. CDR1 is SEHNR, CDR2 FQNEAQ, per germline (reference sequence). The CDR3 has 15 amino acids. With 5 bases clipped from V and 3 bases from J, the junction kept 5 bases outside the gene matches. TCRdb analysed the reads with MiXCR anew, one entry per CDR3 protein. The sample yields approximately 500,000 distinct CDR3 sequences, about 15% seen once. Specimen: CD8+ T cells from PBMCs. The origin of this receptor is a human donor in good health (CMV status not recorded). Some clones in this sample may be carry-over from other donors' samples. This chain joins TRBV7-9 and TRBJ2-1; TRBD2 aligns across 9 bases. The CDR3 protein is CASSPSGTDYNEQFF. The CDR3 coding sequence is TGTGCCAGCAGCCCTAGCGGGACGGACTACAATGAGCAGTTCTTC.